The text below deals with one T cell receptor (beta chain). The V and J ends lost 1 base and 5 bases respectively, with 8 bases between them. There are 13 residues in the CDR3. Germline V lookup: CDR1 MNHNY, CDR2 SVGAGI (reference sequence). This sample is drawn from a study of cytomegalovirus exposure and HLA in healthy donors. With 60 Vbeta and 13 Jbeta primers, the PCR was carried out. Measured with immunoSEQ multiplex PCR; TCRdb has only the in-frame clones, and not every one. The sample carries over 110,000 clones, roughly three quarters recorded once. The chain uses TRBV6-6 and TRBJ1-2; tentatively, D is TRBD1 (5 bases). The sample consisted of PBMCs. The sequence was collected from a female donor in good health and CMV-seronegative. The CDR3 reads CASSYLSGYGYTF. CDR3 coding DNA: TGTGCCAGCAGTTACTTATCAGGGTATGGCTACACCTTC.